This T cell receptor beta chain was recovered during a study of naive and memory T cell subsets. Overall study results and limits: Potentially, T cell activation and differentiation skew this RNA-based measurement.

TCR cDNA received a 3' ligated oligonucleotide that carried a UMI. RNA was extracted from roughly 2.5 ml of whole blood of healthy adults. Reverse transcription used DNase-treated unsorted total RNA, aiming for roughly 1 to 1000 ng. The SP2 primer and nested alpha and beta constant region primers amplified ligated cDNA in four rounds. Alpha and beta constant region primers primed reverse transcription for blood and skin samples. TCRdb independently ran MiXCR on the 5' RACE reads; one entry per CDR3 protein. The data contain more than 45,000 distinct CDR3 sequences, 4.7% of them seen just once; the ten biggest clones take up around 0.84%. This CDR3 contains 13 residues. Trimming removed 6 bases from V and 1 base from J, with 8 bases in between. The germline gives CDR1 SNHLY, CDR2 FYNNEI. This clonotype appeared many times. Its target is unknown.

The clonotype originates from a female donor in good health. This chain connects TRBV2 to TRBJ2-3, with D perhaps TRBD2 (6 bases). CDR3 loop: CASSGSGTDTQYF. The CDR3, as DNA: TGTGCCAGCAGCGGGAGCGGCACAGATACGCAGTATTTT.